This T cell receptor beta chain was recorded in a study of response to subunit inactivated influenza vaccine. Study results and caveats: It was the authors' suggestion that each seasonal influenza vaccination recruits few new T cells.

V was pared by 8 bases and J by 4 bases, with 11 bases between. The CDR3 spans 13 residues. Germline-derived CDR1 and CDR2 are MNHEY and SVGEGT. MiXCR, run by TCRdb on the RT-PCR reads, gives a single entry per CDR3 protein. Among roughly 550,000 distinct CDR3 sequences listed, 20% to 25% were seen once. This clonotype was detected only a few times. What it binds is unknown. The same sample was also studied in work on T cells expressing NK-cell markers. That paper states: As the method of synthesis, 5'RACE template switching with UMIs yielded TCR beta cDNA. Out of eight donors sequenced, seven tested HCMV-seropositive and the remaining one seronegative. T cells sorted in several experiments were restricted to alpha-beta TCR T cells by an anti-gamma-delta TCR antibody. The study found these clonotypes also leading the CD3+CD56-NKG2C+ fraction in a few donors.

The sequences come from CD4+ T cells sorted from PBMCs, collected approximately 13 days after vaccination. V gene TRBV6-2 or TRBV6-3 combines with J gene TRBJ2-2; possibly TRBD1 for D (5 bases). This TCR came from a man aged 45 to 65 who received an inactivated influenza vaccine. In DNA, the CDR3 is TGTGCCAGCGGGCAGGGTGTCACCGGGGAGCTGTTTTTT. Its protein product is CASGQGVTGELFF.